This T cell receptor beta chain was found in a study of T cell changes during pregnancy in multiple sclerosis. Clones were read by immunoSEQ multiplex PCR, and TCRdb kept only the in-frame ones, dropping some. The sample lists 40,000 or so clones; about 92% were seen once. The CDR3 has 15 amino acids. V was cut by 1 base and J by 5 bases, with 15 bases left in between. Germline values: CDR1 SGHVS, CDR2 FNYEAQ. This sequence originates from a female donor with multiple sclerosis, enrolled in a pregnancy study. The chain is built from TRBV7-6 and TRBJ2-7, with unresolved D. Material: CD8+ T cells from peripheral blood mononuclear cells, obtained in the first trimester of pregnancy. As DNA, the CDR3 is TGTGCCAGCAGCTTAGAGCTGGGCAACAGCAACGAGCAGTACTTC. Encoded protein: CASSLELGNSNEQYF.